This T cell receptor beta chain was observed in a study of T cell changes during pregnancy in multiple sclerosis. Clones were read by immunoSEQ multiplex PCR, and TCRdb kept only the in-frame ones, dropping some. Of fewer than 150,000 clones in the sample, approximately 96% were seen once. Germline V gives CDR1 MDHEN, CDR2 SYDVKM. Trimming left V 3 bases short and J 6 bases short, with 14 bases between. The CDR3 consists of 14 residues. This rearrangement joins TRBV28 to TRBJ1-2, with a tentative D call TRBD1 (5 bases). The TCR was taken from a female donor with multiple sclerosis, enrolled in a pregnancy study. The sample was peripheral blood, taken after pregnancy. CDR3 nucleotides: TGTGCCAGCAGTTTCGCAGGGCTATTGGATGGCTACACCTTC. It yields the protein CASSFAGLLDGYTF.